The next 31 T cell receptor beta chains were all read from a single sample in a study of cytomegalovirus exposure and HLA in healthy donors. Researchers ran the PCR with 60 Vbeta and 13 Jbeta primers. The data were produced by immunoSEQ multiplex PCR, yet TCRdb's version contains in-frame clones alone and is incomplete. This sample yields roughly 120,000 clones, of which around three quarters are seen a single time; 3.6% belongs to the top ten. Sequencing was done on a sample of PBMCs. The receptors derive from a man aged 35 to 55 in good health and CMV-seronegative.

This chain joins TRBV18 and TRBJ2-2; 9 positions agree with TRBD1. Per the germline V gene, CDR1 is KGHSH and CDR2 is LQKENI. J gave up 5 bases and V 3 bases, and 7 bases lay outside the gene matches. The CDR3 spans 16 residues. CDR3 region: CASSPSGTGFTGELFF. The CDR3 region has the DNA TGTGCCAGCTCACCTTCCGGGACAGGGTTTACCGGGGAGCTGTTTTTT.

This clone was detected a few times. The CDR3 DNA sequence: TGTGCCAGCAGCCGGGACAGGGCCGGGACTGAAGCTTTCTTT. Translating gives CASSRDRAGTEAFF. The chain has TRBV7-9 and TRBJ1-1; the match to TRBD1 covers 9 bases. Germline loops: CDR1 SEHNR, CDR2 FQNEAQ (reference sequence). After removal of 5 bases from V and 5 bases from J, the junction contained 6 bases not matched to a gene. This CDR3 comprises 14 residues.

V usage is TRBV6-4 and J usage is TRBJ1-2; 8 nucleotides line up with TRBD1. Germline CDR1 and CDR2: MRHNA and SNTAGT. The CDR3 contains 15 residues. Unmatched junction bases numbered 5, after V lost 2 bases and J lost 3 bases. DNA of the CDR3: TGTGCCAGCAGTGACGGACAGGGCTTTGACTATGGCTACACCTTC. It translates to CASSDGQGFDYGYTF.

The chain has TRBV11-3 and TRBJ2-3; D gene ambiguous. Germline V lookup: CDR1 SGHNT, CDR2 YENEEA. The CDR3 extends over 12 amino acids. Trimming shortened V by 2 bases and J by 3 bases, and 3 bases separated the two germline ends. CDR3 DNA sequence: TGTGCCAGCAGCTTACGTACAGATACGCAGTATTTT. Translated: CASSLRTDTQYF.

CDR3 protein: CASSVNRALTEAFF. The CDR3 DNA is TGTGCCAGCTCGGTCAACAGGGCATTAACTGAAGCTTTCTTT. This chain joins TRBV6-1 and TRBJ1-1, with D possibly matching TRBD1 (6 bases). This CDR3 has 14 residues. The ends were cut back, 8 bases at V and 5 bases at J, with 18 bases in the middle. Germline CDR1 is MNHNS and CDR2 is SASEGT.

The genes are TRBV4-2 and TRBJ2-1; 16 nucleotides line up with TRBD2. Per the germline V gene, CDR1 is LGHNA and CDR2 is YNFKEQ. V shed 0 bases, J shed 10 bases, and the junction held 9 bases outside the gene matches. The CDR3 is 18 residues long. DNA of the CDR3: TGTGCCAGCAGCCAAGACCACGGGACTAGCGGGGGGGCCAGAGAGCAGTTCTTC. It encodes CASSQDHGTSGGAREQFF.

The V and J genes are TRBV7-2 and TRBJ1-6; possibly TRBD1 for D (5 bases). CDR3 size: 17 residues. Trimming took off 8 bases at V and 6 bases at J, with 23 bases between the two ends. Germline CDR1 and CDR2: SGHTA and FQGNSA. The CDR3 coding sequence is TGTGCCAGCTCAGCCACCATTGGGGCTCTTCGTAATTCACCCCTCCACTTT. Translating gives CASSATIGALRNSPLHF.

This sequence joins TRBV5-4 and TRBJ2-3; a weak D match, TRBD1 (6 bases). Germline-derived CDR1 and CDR2 are SGHNT and YYREEE (reference sequence). The CDR3 runs 15 residues. V was trimmed by 0 bases and J by 0 bases, leaving 8 bases between them. CDR3 loop: CASSLERGSTDTQYF. CDR3 sequence (DNA): TGTGCCAGCAGCTTGGAAAGGGGGAGCACAGATACGCAGTATTTT.

This clone was counted between two and nine times. V and J are TRBV5-1 and TRBJ1-2; D gene ambiguous. The CDR3 length is 13 residues. The V gene lost 0 bases and the J gene lost 7 bases, with 10 bases spanning the gap. Per the germline V gene, CDR1 is SGHRS and CDR2 is YFSETQ. CDR3 protein: CASSLEPRGGYTF. CDR3 nucleotide sequence: TGCGCCAGCAGCTTGGAGCCTCGCGGTGGCTACACCTTC.

J is TRBJ2-3 and V is TRBV5-8; 10 bases match TRBD1. The junction had 11 bases not matched to a gene; V was cut back by 2 bases and J by 5 bases. The CDR3 is made up of 17 amino acids. Germline V lookup: CDR1 SGHTS, CDR2 YDEGEE. The CDR3 region has the DNA TGTGCCAGCAGCTTATACGGCGGGACAGGGGCAAAAGATACGCAGTATTTT. It translates to CASSLYGGTGAKDTQYF. The full variable domain, with the rest looked up from reference TRBV5-8 and TRBJ2-3, is EAGVTQSPTHLIKTRGQQATLRCSPISGHTSVYWYQQALGLGLQFLLWYDEGEERNRGNFPPRFSGRQFPNYSSELNVNALELEDSALYLCASSLYGGTGAKDTQYFGPGTRLTVL.

The rearrangement joins TRBV4-2 to TRBJ2-1; D is possibly TRBD2 (6 bases). Germline lookup yields CDR1 LGHNA and CDR2 YNFKEQ. V lost 2 bases to trimming and J lost 1 base, with 12 bases between them. This CDR3 contains 16 residues. CDR3 DNA sequence: TGTGCCAGCAGCCAATCTTCTAGCGAGTCCTACAATGAGCAGTTCTTC. This sequence encodes CASSQSSSESYNEQFF.

The chain joins TRBV5-4 to TRBJ2-7, with D unresolved. Germline CDR1 reads SGHNT; CDR2 reads YYREEE (reference sequence). The CDR3 consists of 15 residues. V was shortened by 2 bases and J by 2 bases, with 14 bases between the two germline ends. The CDR3 sequence: CASSLKNTRTYEQYF. For the CDR3, the DNA is TGTGCCAGCAGCTTAAAAAACACAAGAACCTACGAGCAGTACTTC.

This clone has only a few counts. The chain recombines TRBV11-2 with TRBJ1-1; D ambiguous. Germline CDR1 is SGHAT and CDR2 is FQNNGV. This CDR3 spans 16 amino acids. Trimming cost V 5 bases and J 3 bases, with 19 bases left between them. Written as DNA, the CDR3 is TGTGCCAGCAGCCACTCCGGTGTGAGGGCGGACACTGAAGCTTTCTTT. Its translation: CASSHSGVRADTEAFF. Full variable domain (outside the CDR3, taken from reference TRBV11-2 and TRBJ1-1): EAGVAQSPRYKIIEKRQSVAFWCNPISGHATLYWYQQILGQGPKLLIQFQNNGVVDDSQLPKDRFSAERLKGVDSTLKIQPAKLEDSAVYLCASSHSGVRADTEAFFGQGTRLTVV.

The chain combines TRBV9 with TRBJ1-5, with 9 bases aligning to TRBD1. From germline, CDR1 is SGDLS and CDR2 YYNGEE. CDR3 length equals 15 residues. V shed 3 bases and J 4 bases; nucleotides not matched to a gene: 5. Written as DNA, the CDR3 is TGTGCCAGCAGCGCCCCGGGACAGGGAAATCAGCCCCAGCATTTT. This translates into CASSAPGQGNQPQHF.

The chain recombines TRBV7-9 with TRBJ1-6, with TRBD1 identical over 7 bases. Per the germline V gene, CDR1 is SEHNR and CDR2 is FQNEAQ (reference sequence). V gave up 2 bases and J gave up 6 bases; unmatched junction bases: 4. The CDR3 loop spans 15 amino acids. The CDR3 DNA reads as TGTGCCAGCAGCTTAAAGGGACAGCTTAATTCACCCCTCCACTTT. The encoded protein is CASSLKGQLNSPLHF.

V usage is TRBV28 and J usage is TRBJ2-1; 10 bases map to TRBD2. Per germline, CDR1 MDHEN and CDR2 SYDVKM. Trimming cost V 7 bases and J 3 bases; bases outside gene matches: 6. This CDR3 is 15 amino acids long. The CDR3 sequence: CASTGLAENYNEQFF. The CDR3 DNA is TGTGCCAGCACCGGACTAGCGGAAAACTACAATGAGCAGTTCTTC.

The chain recombines TRBV18 with TRBJ2-7; TRBD2 is a possible D gene (6 bases). The V end lost 2 bases, the J end lost 3 bases, and 8 bases lay between the germline ends. This CDR3 contains 13 residues. The V gene's germline CDR1 is KGHSH and CDR2 LQKENI. The CDR3 is CASSPGRHYEQYF. DNA of the CDR3: TGTGCCAGCTCACCAGGGAGGCACTACGAGCAGTACTTC.

This chain links TRBV2 with TRBJ2-3, with unresolved D. The CDR3 runs 14 residues. Germline assignment: CDR1 SNHLY and CDR2 FYNNEI. The V and J ends lost 5 bases and 4 bases respectively, with 13 bases between them. CDR3 coding DNA: TGTGCCAGCAGTTCCCTTAAAACGGCAGATACGCAGTATTTT. This encodes CASSSLKTADTQYF.

Only a few counts were recorded for this clone. This CDR3 is missing its conserved last phenylalanine or tryptophan, likely due to a read error. The V call is TRBV7-9, the J call TRBJ1-2; 7 bases line up with TRBD1. Per germline, CDR1 SEHNR and CDR2 FQNEAQ (reference sequence). V lost 10 bases, J lost 3 bases, and 11 bases stayed unmatched. The CDR3 runs 14 residues. The CDR3 reads CATIVAGTDYGYTL. CDR3 coding DNA: TGTGCCACCATAGTAGCCGGGACAGACTATGGCTACACCCTC.

This clone has a handful of counts. The rearrangement joins TRBV4-2 to TRBJ2-5; 7 bases are shared with TRBD2. Trimming cost V 3 bases and J 2 bases; bases outside gene matches: 3. Germline CDR1 is LGHNA and CDR2 is YNFKEQ. This CDR3 has 14 residues. The CDR3 nucleotides read TGTGCCAGCAGCCAGATGGGGGGGCAAGAGACCCAGTACTTC. It yields the protein CASSQMGGQETQYF.

The table lists this clone with a count of one. The genes are TRBV7-8 and TRBJ1-1, with a weak D call TRBD1 (6 bases). This CDR3 has 14 amino acids. V was pared by 1 base and J by 6 bases, with 12 bases between. Germline CDR1 SGHVS, CDR2 FQNEAQ. CDR3 in DNA: TGTGCCAGCAGCTTAGGGGGGCGTTTGGCTGAAGCTTTCTTT. This sequence encodes CASSLGGRLAEAFF.

V is TRBV7-3 and J is TRBJ2-3; a weak D match, TRBD2 (7 bases). Germline V gene sequence: CDR1 SGHTA, CDR2 FQGTGA. The ends were cut back, 5 bases at V and 11 bases at J, with 32 bases in the middle. The CDR3 has 18 residues. Here the CDR3 DNA reads TGTGCCAGCAGCCCACACCTCGCGGGGGCTAACGCGAGGGGCGGGCAGTATTTT. It encodes CASSPHLAGANARGGQYF.

The chain joins TRBV29-1 to TRBJ2-3, with 9 bases aligning to TRBD1. Trimming removed 7 bases from V and 0 bases from J; junction bases left unmatched: 5. The CDR3 is 14 amino acids. Germline CDR1 and CDR2: SQVTM and ANQGSEA. The CDR3 DNA follows: TGCAGCGGGACAGGGGCGTTAAGCACAGATACGCAGTATTTT. Residues: CSGTGALSTDTQYF.

The chain couples TRBV27 to TRBJ2-2, with D perhaps matching TRBD1 (5 bases). The V gene lost 5 bases and the J gene lost 6 bases, with 10 bases spanning the gap. Looked up from germline, CDR1 is MNHEY and CDR2 is SMNVEV (reference sequence). The CDR3 covers 13 residues. The CDR3 protein is CASSKSRAGELFF. The DNA of the CDR3 is TGTGCCAGCAGTAAATCCAGGGCCGGGGAGCTGTTTTTT.

CDR3: CASGLLVSGFQVTGELFF. The CDR3 coding sequence is TGTGCTAGTGGTTTGCTCGTTTCTGGTTTTCAGGTCACCGGGGAGCTGTTTTTT. V is TRBV12-5 and J is TRBJ2-2; no clear D. The germline V and J ends were trimmed by 2 bases and 4 bases, with 20 bases remaining between them. This CDR3 is built from 18 residues. Germline lookup yields CDR1 LGHNT and CDR2 FRNRAP.

The chain recombines TRBV18 with TRBJ1-2; TRBD1 agrees at 8 bases. CDR3 length: 16 residues. In germline, CDR1 is KGHSH, CDR2 LQKENI. J lost 4 bases, V lost 3 bases, and 10 bases had no gene match. The CDR3 spells CASSPPGTGTSYGYTF. The CDR3 DNA reads TGTGCCAGCTCACCGCCCGGGACAGGTACTTCCTATGGCTACACCTTC.

This clone was found once. The chain employs TRBV20-1 and TRBJ2-7; perhaps TRBD1 as D (5 bases). The CDR3 runs 11 residues. The V end was cut by 6 bases, the J end by 1 base, with 7 bases between. From germline, CDR1 is DFQATT and CDR2 SNEGSKA (reference sequence). The CDR3 protein is CSAGQSYEQYF. Written as DNA, the CDR3 is TGCAGTGCGGGGCAGTCCTACGAGCAGTACTTC.

The chain employs TRBV9 and TRBJ2-1; D uncertain. This CDR3 spans 10 amino acids. CDR1 and CDR2 from the germline V gene are SGDLS and YYNGEE. V lost 7 bases and J 6 bases, leaving 5 bases between the germline ends. The DNA of the CDR3 is TGTGCCAGCGGCACCAATGAGCAGTTCTTC. Protein product: CASGTNEQFF.

The rearrangement links TRBV7-8 to TRBJ2-1; D is perhaps TRBD1 (6 bases). Germline V gene sequence: CDR1 SGHVS, CDR2 FQNEAQ. V shed 1 base and J shed 5 bases, with 12 bases lying between them. CDR3 length: 15 amino acids. CDR3 DNA sequence: TGTGCCAGCAGCTTAGAGACGGGACACCACAATGAGCAGTTCTTC. Its translation is CASSLETGHHNEQFF.

The rearrangement joins TRBV11-2 to TRBJ1-2, with TRBD1 matching 12 bases. This CDR3 has 16 residues. Unmatched junction bases numbered 5, after V lost 4 bases and J lost 2 bases. Germline loops: CDR1 SGHAT, CDR2 FQNNGV. The CDR3 bases are TGTGCCAGCAGCTCGGGACAGGGGGCGATCAACTATGGCTACACCTTC. Protein sequence: CASSSGQGAINYGYTF.

The chain has TRBV18 and TRBJ2-2; D may be TRBD1 (6 bases). Germline assignment: CDR1 KGHSH and CDR2 LQKENI. The CDR3 consists of 15 residues. The ends were cut back, 5 bases at V and 4 bases at J, with 14 bases in the middle. This chain's CDR3 is CASSISRGSTGELFF. The DNA of the CDR3 is TGTGCCAGCTCAATTTCCAGGGGATCCACCGGGGAGCTGTTTTTT.